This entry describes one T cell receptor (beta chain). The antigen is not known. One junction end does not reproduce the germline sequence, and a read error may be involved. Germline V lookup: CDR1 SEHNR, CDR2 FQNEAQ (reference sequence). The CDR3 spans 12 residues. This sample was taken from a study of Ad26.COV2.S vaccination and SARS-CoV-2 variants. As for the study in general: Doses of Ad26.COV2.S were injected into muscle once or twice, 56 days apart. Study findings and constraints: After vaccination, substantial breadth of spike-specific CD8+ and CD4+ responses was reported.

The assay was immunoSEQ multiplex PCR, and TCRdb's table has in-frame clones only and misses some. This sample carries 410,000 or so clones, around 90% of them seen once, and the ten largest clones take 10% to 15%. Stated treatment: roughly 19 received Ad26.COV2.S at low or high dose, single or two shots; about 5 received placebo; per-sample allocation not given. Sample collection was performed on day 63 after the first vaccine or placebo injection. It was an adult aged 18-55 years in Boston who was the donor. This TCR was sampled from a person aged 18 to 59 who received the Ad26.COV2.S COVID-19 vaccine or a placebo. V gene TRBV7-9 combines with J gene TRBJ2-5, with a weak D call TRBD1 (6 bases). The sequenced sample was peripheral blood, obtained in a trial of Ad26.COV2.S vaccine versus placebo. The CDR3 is CASSPGSTGLDF. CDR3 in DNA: TGTGCCAGCAGCCCAGGCTCAACAGGGTTGGACTTC.